The 22 T cell receptor beta chains given below trace back to one sample, sequenced in a study of PD-L1 blockade in urothelial cancer. Time point meaning: peripheral blood 6 weeks after treatment start. The method was immunoSEQ multiplex PCR; TCRdb's version includes in-frame clones alone and lacks a portion of them. This table has approximately 120,000 clones, approximately 85% appearing once. This specimen consisted of PBMCs, obtained around atezolizumab (anti-PD-L1) treatment. These receptors were taken from a man aged 50-59 years with urothelial cancer.

The gene calls are TRBV30 and TRBJ1-3, with D possibly TRBD1 on 5 matching bases. V shed 4 bases and J shed 0 bases, with 10 bases lying between them. The CDR3 contains 14 residues. CDR1 and CDR2 from the germline V gene are GTSNPN and SVGIG (reference sequence). In DNA, the CDR3 is TGTGCCTGGACAACAGGAATCTCTGGAAACACCATATATTTT. It translates to CAWTTGISGNTIYF.

The chain has TRBV5-6 and TRBJ2-3; TRBD1 matches at 9 bases. The CDR3 totals 13 residues. Looked up from germline, CDR1 is SGHDT and CDR2 is YYEEEE. The junction had 3 bases not matched to a gene; V was cut back by 4 bases and J by 6 bases. The chain's CDR3 is CASSGQGHDTQYF. Written as DNA, the CDR3 is TGTGCCAGCAGCGGACAGGGGCACGATACGCAGTATTTT.

A single count supports this clone. The chain joins TRBV18 to TRBJ1-5, with unresolved D. V was pared by 6 bases and J by 9 bases, with 21 bases between. Germline values: CDR1 KGHSH, CDR2 LQKENI. This CDR3 region has 15 residues. The CDR3 region is CASSHVGVIPLPQHF. CDR3 nucleotides: TGTGCCAGCTCTCACGTCGGGGTGATTCCCTTGCCCCAGCATTTT.

The V gene is TRBV13, the J gene TRBJ1-2, with 9 bases identical to TRBD1. CDR3 size: 13 residues. The V segment lost 6 bases and the J segment 8 bases; nucleotides outside the gene matches: 7. Germline CDR1 is PRHDT and CDR2 is FYEKMQ (reference sequence). DNA of the CDR3: TGTGCCAGCAGGGGGACAGGGCGAGGAGGCTACACCTTC. It translates to CASRGTGRGGYTF.

This sequence joins TRBV25-1 and TRBJ2-1; D might be TRBD1 (5 bases). CDR1 MGHDK and CDR2 SYGVNS come from the germline V gene. This CDR3 spans 16 amino acids. The germline V and J ends were trimmed by 0 bases and 3 bases, with 12 bases remaining between them. CDR3 residues: CASSEYGRDYYNEQFF. CDR3 coding DNA: TGTGCCAGCAGTGAATACGGCAGGGATTACTACAATGAGCAGTTCTTC.

The gene calls are TRBV28 and TRBJ1-3; 8 nucleotides line up with TRBD1. V gave up 10 bases and J gave up 4 bases; unmatched junction bases: 9. The CDR3 length is 14 residues. Germline-derived CDR1 and CDR2 are MDHEN and SYDVKM. For the CDR3, the DNA is TGTGCCACGGAAGCCGGGACAGGAGGAAACACCATATATTTT. Encoded protein: CATEAGTGGNTIYF. Using reference TRBV28 and TRBJ1-3 for the parts outside the CDR3, the full variable domain is DVKVTQSSRYLVKRTGEKVFLECVQDMDHENMFWYRQDPGLGLRLIYFSYDVKMKEKGDIPEGYSVSREKKERFSLILESASTNQTSMYLCATEAGTGGNTIYFGEGSWLTVV.

Concerning this clone: At one end the junction does not follow the germline gene, possibly because of a read error. The chain links TRBV29-1 to TRBJ2-7; D is unclear. CDR1 is SQVTM, CDR2 ANQGSEA, per germline. The CDR3 has 17 amino acids. The CDR3 loop is CSVSPERNRRPPYERYF. In DNA, the CDR3 is TGCAGCGTTTCGCCCGAAAGAAATAGGCGGCCACCATACGAGCGGTACTTC.

The chain is built from TRBV7-3 and TRBJ2-1; 9 bases are a match to TRBD2. The CDR3 extends over 16 amino acids. Looked up from germline, CDR1 is SGHTA and CDR2 is FQGTGA. V was clipped by 6 bases and J by 7 bases; unmatched bases: 13. In nucleotides, the CDR3 is TGTGCCAGCAGTGCCCTGGGCGGGAGGGCCTTGAATGAGCAGTTCTTC. It specifies CASSALGGRALNEQFF.

The chain recombines TRBV6-4 with TRBJ1-2; a possible D gene is TRBD1 (6 bases). The CDR3 is 14 amino acids. Germline V CDR1 and CDR2: MRHNA, SNTAGT. V was pared by 7 bases and J by 6 bases, with 18 bases between. DNA of the CDR3: TGTGCCAGCATTCTGGGGGCTTTTGGGGATGGCTACACCTTC. It yields the protein CASILGAFGDGYTF.

The CDR3 is CAWNSVRTSGGPSANTGELFF. Here the CDR3 DNA reads TGTGCCTGGAATTCCGTGAGGACTAGCGGAGGGCCGAGCGCGAACACCGGGGAGCTGTTTTTT. This sequence joins TRBV30 and TRBJ2-2; 10 nucleotides line up with TRBD2. V gave up 4 bases and J gave up 0 bases; unmatched junction bases: 20. This CDR3 has 21 amino acids. Germline lookup yields CDR1 GTSNPN and CDR2 SVGIG (reference sequence).

This clone has just one count. This chain uses TRBV6-1 with TRBJ2-7; no clear D gene. From germline, CDR1 is MNHNS and CDR2 SASEGT. The CDR3 sequence is 14 residues long. Trimming removed 6 bases at V and 0 bases at J, with 12 bases between. This chain's CDR3 is CASRATELSYEQYF. The CDR3 region has the DNA TGTGCCAGCAGAGCGACCGAGCTCTCCTACGAGCAGTACTTC.

The chain joins TRBV6-5 to TRBJ2-7, with D possibly being TRBD1 (5 bases). Trimming stripped 6 bases from V and 1 base from J, with 16 bases between. The CDR3 has 15 amino acids. The germline V gene encodes CDR1 MNHEY and CDR2 SVGAGI. CDR3 protein: CASRSGQGRSYEQYF. DNA of the CDR3: TGTGCCAGCAGGAGTGGGCAGGGTAGGTCCTACGAGCAGTACTTC.

The chain combines TRBV15 with TRBJ2-7; 8 bases line up with TRBD2. The CDR3 is 16 residues long. Unmatched junction bases numbered 11, after V lost 0 bases and J lost 7 bases. CDR1 LNHNV and CDR2 YYDKDF come from the germline V gene (reference sequence). DNA for the CDR3: TGTGCCACCAGCAGAGATACGGCTAGCGGGCTAGGAGAGCAGTACTTC. It codes for CATSRDTASGLGEQYF. Using reference TRBV15 and TRBJ2-7 for the parts outside the CDR3, the full variable domain is DAMVIQNPRYQVTQFGKPVTLSCSQTLNHNVMYWYQQKSSQAPKLLFHYYDKDFNNEADTPDNFQSRRPNTSFCFLDIRSPGLGDTAMYLCATSRDTASGLGEQYFGPGTRLTVT.

The genes are TRBV11-2 and TRBJ1-2, with 9 nucleotides matching TRBD1. V dropped 5 bases and J dropped 1; count of bases not matched to a gene: 5. The CDR3 is 15 residues long. Germline loops: CDR1 SGHAT, CDR2 FQNNGV. The CDR3 nucleotides read TGTGCCAGCAGCGTTGACAGGGGGGGTAACTATGGCTACACCTTC. This codes for CASSVDRGGNYGYTF.

This clone was counted a few times. This chain joins TRBV18 and TRBJ2-5; D perhaps matches TRBD2 (5 bases). This CDR3 contains 14 residues. Germline V gene data show CDR1 as KGHSH and CDR2 as LQKENI. Trimming took off 3 bases at V and 7 bases at J, with 15 bases between the two ends. CDR3 in amino acids: CASSPGLSEGTQYF. The CDR3 DNA follows: TGTGCCAGCTCACCTGGCCTCAGCGAGGGGACCCAGTACTTC. Complete variable domain (other parts from reference TRBV18 and TRBJ2-5): NAGVMQNPRHLVRRRGQEARLRCSPMKGHSHVYWYRQLPEEGLKFMVYLQKENIIDESGMPKERFSAEFPKEGPSILRIQQVVRGDSAAYFCASSPGLSEGTQYFGPGTRLLVL.

This clone has a single count. The chain joins TRBV4-2 to TRBJ2-1; D uncertain. This CDR3 is built from 15 residues. Trimming shortened V by 0 bases and J by 2 bases, and 8 bases separated the two germline ends. Germline V gene data show CDR1 as LGHNA and CDR2 as YNFKEQ. The CDR3 DNA is TGTGCCAGCAGCCAAGAATCCTTCGCCTACAATGAGCAGTTCTTC. As protein: CASSQESFAYNEQFF.

The chain couples TRBV6-1 to TRBJ2-3, with D possibly TRBD2 on 6 matching bases. This CDR3 comprises 15 residues. CDR1 and CDR2 from the germline V gene are MNHNS and SASEGT. V lost 1 base and J 2 bases, leaving 10 bases between the germline ends. This CDR3 reads CASSEVGGPTDTQYF. The DNA of the CDR3 is TGTGCCAGCAGTGAAGTGGGGGGACCCACAGATACGCAGTATTTT.

This chain connects TRBV10-3 to TRBJ1-2, with TRBD1 identical over 9 bases. This CDR3 is built from 14 residues. From germline, CDR1 is ENHRY and CDR2 SYGVKD. V gave up 8 bases and J gave up 3 bases; unmatched junction bases: 7. CDR3 region: CAIGDREWYYGYTF. The CDR3, as DNA: TGTGCCATCGGGGACAGGGAATGGTACTATGGCTACACCTTC.

The rearrangement joins TRBV7-3 to TRBJ2-4; 7 bases match TRBD2. Germline CDR1 reads SGHTA; CDR2 reads FQGTGA. The trim removed 1 base at V and 8 bases at J, leaving 5 bases unmatched. This CDR3 spans 14 amino acids. The CDR3 DNA sequence: TGTGCCAGCAGCTTAAGCGGGAGAGGCGACATTCAGTACTTC. This gives the protein CASSLSGRGDIQYF.

In its sample, this clone was seen once. J is TRBJ2-3 and V is TRBV2, with TRBD1 matching over 7 bases. CDR1 SNHLY and CDR2 FYNNEI come from the germline V gene. The CDR3 runs 14 residues. With 3 bases clipped from V and 3 bases from J, the junction kept 3 bases outside the gene matches. This chain's CDR3 is CASSESGGTDTQYF. For the CDR3, the DNA is TGTGCCAGCAGTGAGTCAGGGGGTACAGATACGCAGTATTTT.

The chain couples TRBV7-8 to TRBJ1-1; D perhaps matches TRBD1 (5 bases). The germline CDR1 and CDR2 sequences are SGHVS and FQNEAQ. Trimming cost V 3 bases and J 3 bases, with 20 bases left between them. This CDR3 has 17 residues. The CDR3 nucleotides read TGTGCCAGCAGCTTCATTACATCCCGGGGGAGGGACACTGAAGCTTTCTTT. Encoded protein: CASSFITSRGRDTEAFF.

The chain links TRBV5-1 to TRBJ2-7, with a possible D match to TRBD1 (6 bases). Germline loops: CDR1 SGHRS, CDR2 YFSETQ. Trimming removed 4 bases at V and 4 bases at J, with 24 bases between. The CDR3 consists of 17 residues. The CDR3 bases are TGCGCCAGCAGCCGGATCCCGTACGGCACCAGGGGATACGAGCAGTACTTC. It translates to CASSRIPYGTRGYEQYF.